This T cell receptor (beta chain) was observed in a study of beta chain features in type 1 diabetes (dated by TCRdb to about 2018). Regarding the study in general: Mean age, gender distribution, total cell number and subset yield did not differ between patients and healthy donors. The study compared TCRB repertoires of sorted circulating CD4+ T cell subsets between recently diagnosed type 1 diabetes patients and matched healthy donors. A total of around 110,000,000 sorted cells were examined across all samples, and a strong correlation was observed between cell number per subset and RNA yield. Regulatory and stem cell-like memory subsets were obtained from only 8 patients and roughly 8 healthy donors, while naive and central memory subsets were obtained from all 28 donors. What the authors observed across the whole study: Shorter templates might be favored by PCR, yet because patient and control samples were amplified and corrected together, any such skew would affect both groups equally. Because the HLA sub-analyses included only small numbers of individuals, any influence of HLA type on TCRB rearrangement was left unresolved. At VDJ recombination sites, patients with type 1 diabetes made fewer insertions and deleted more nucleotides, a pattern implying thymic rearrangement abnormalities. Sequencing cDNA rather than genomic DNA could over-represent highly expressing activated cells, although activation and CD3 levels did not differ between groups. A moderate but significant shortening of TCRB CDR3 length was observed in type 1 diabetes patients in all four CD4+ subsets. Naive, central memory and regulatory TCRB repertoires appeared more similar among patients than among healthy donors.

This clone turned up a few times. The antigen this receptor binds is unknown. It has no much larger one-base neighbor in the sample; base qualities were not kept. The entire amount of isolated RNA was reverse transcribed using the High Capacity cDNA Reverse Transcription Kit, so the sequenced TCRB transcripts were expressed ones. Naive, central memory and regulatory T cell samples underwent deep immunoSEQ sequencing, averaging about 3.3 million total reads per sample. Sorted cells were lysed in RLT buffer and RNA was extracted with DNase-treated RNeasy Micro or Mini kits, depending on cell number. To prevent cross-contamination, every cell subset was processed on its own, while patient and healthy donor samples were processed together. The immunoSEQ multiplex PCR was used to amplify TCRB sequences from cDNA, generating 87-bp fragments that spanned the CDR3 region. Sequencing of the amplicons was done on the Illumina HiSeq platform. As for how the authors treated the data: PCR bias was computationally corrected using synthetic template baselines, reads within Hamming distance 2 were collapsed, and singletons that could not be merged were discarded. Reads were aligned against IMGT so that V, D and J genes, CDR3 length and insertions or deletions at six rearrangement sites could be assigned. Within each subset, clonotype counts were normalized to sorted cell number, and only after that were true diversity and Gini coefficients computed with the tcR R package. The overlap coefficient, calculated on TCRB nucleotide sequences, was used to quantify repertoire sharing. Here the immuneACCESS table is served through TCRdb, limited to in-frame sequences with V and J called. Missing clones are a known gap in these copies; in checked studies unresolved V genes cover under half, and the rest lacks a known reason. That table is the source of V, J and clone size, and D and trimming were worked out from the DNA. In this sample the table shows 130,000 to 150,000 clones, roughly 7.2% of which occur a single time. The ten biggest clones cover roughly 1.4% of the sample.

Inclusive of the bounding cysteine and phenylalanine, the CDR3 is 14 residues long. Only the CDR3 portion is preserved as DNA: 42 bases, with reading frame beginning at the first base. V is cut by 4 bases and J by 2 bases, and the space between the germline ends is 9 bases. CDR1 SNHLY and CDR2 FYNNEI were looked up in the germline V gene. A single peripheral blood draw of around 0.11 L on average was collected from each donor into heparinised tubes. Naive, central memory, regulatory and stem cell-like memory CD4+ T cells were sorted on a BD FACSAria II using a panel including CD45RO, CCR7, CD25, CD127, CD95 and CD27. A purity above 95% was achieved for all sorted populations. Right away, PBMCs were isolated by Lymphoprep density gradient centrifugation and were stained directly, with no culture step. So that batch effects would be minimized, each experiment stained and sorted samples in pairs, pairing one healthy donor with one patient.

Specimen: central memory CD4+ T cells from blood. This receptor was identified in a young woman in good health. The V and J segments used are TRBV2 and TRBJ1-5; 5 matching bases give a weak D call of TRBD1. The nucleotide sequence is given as TGTGCCAGCAGTGGCTCGGGGGGCAATCAGCCCCAGCATTTT. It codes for CASSGSGGNQPQHF.